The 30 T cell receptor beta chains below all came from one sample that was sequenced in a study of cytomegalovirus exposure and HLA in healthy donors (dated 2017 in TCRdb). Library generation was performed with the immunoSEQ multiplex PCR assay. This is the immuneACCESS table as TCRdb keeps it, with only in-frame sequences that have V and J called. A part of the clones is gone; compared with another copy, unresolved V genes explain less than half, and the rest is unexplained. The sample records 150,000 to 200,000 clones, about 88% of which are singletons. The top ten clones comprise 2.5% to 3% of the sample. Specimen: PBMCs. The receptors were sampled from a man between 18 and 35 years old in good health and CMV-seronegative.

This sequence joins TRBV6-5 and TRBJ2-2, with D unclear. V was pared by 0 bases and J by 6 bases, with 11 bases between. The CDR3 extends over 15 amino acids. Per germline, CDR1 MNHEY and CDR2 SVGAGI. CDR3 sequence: CASSYSRLNPGELFF. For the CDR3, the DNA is TGTGCCAGCAGTTACTCTCGGTTGAATCCCGGGGAGCTGTTTTTT.

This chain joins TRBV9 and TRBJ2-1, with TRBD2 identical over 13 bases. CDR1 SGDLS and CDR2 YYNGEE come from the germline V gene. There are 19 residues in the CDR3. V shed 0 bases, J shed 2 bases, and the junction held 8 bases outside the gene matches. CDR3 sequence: CASSVAPLGTSGTYNEQFF. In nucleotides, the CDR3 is TGTGCCAGCAGCGTAGCACCCCTCGGGACTAGCGGGACCTACAATGAGCAGTTCTTC.

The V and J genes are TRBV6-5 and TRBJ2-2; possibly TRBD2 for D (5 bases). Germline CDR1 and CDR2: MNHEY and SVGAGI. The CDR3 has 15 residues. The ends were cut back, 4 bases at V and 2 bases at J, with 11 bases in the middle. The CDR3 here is CASSSLLGNTGELFF. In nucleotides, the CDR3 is TGTGCCAGCAGTTCCTTACTAGGAAACACCGGGGAGCTGTTTTTT.

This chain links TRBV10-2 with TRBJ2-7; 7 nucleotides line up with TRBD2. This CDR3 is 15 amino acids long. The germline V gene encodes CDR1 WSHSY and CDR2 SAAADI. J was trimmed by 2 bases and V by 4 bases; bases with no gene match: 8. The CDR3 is CASSGPGRGAYEQYF. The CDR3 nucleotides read TGCGCCAGCAGTGGACCGGGCCGGGGGGCCTACGAGCAGTACTTC.

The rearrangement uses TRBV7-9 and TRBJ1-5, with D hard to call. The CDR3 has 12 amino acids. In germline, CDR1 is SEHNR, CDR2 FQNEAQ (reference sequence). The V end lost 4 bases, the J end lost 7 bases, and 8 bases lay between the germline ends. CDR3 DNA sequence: TGTGCCAGCAGCTGGTGGGCCCAGCCCCAGCATTTT. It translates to CASSWWAQPQHF.

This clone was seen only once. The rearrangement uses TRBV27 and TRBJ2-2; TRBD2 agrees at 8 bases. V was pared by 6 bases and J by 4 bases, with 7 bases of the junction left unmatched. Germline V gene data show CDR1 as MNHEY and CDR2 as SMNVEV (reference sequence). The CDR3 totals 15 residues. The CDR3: CASRWSGGGTGELFF. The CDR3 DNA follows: TGTGCCAGCAGATGGAGCGGGGGCGGCACCGGGGAGCTGTTTTTT.

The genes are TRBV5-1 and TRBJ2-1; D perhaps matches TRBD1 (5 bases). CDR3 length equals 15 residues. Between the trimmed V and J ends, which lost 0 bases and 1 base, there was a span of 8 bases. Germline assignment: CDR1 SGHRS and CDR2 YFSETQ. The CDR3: CASSLEGDSYNEQFF. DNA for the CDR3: TGCGCCAGCAGCTTGGAAGGGGATTCCTACAATGAGCAGTTCTTC.

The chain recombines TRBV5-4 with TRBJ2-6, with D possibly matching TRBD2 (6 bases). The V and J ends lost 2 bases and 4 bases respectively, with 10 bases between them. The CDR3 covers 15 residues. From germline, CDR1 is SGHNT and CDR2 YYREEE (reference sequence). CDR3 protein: CASSLGGVGANVLTF. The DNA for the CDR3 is TGTGCCAGCAGCTTAGGCGGGGTCGGGGCCAACGTCCTGACTTTC.

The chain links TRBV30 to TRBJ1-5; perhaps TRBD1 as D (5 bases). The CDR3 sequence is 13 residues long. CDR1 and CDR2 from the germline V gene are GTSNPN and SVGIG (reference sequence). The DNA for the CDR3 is TGTGCTACGTCGCTGGGGGGAAATCAGCCCCAGCATTTT. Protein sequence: CATSLGGNQPQHF.

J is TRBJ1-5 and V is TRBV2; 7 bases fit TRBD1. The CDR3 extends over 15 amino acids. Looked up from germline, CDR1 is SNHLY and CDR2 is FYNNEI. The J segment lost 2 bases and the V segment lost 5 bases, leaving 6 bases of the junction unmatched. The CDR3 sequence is CASSSRDSGNQPQHF. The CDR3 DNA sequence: TGTGCCAGCAGTAGCCGGGACAGCGGCAATCAGCCCCAGCATTTT.

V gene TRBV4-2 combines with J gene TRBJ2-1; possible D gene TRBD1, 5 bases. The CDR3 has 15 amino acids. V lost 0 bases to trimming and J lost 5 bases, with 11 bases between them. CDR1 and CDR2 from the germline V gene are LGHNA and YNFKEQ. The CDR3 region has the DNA TGTGCCAGCAGCCAAGAAAGGGGTCCCCACAATGAGCAGTTCTTC. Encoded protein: CASSQERGPHNEQFF.

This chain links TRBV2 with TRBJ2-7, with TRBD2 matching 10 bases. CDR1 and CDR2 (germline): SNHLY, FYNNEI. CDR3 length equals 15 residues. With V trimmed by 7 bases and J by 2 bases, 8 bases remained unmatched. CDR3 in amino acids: CASIRAGGPTYEQYF. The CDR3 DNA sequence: TGTGCCAGCATCCGAGCGGGAGGGCCCACCTACGAGCAGTACTTC.

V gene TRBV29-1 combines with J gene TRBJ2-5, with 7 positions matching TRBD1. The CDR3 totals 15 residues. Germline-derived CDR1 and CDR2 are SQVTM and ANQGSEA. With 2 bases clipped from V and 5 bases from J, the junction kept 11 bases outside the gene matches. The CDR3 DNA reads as TGCAGCGTTGAACGGTCACAGGGGCCTAGGGAGACCCAGTACTTC. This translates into CSVERSQGPRETQYF.

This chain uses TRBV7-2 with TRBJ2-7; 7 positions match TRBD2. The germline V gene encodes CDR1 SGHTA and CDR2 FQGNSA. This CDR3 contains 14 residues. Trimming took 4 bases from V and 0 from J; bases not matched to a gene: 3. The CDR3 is CASSSRLASYEQYF. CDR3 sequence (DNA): TGTGCCAGCAGCTCCAGACTAGCCTCCTACGAGCAGTACTTC.

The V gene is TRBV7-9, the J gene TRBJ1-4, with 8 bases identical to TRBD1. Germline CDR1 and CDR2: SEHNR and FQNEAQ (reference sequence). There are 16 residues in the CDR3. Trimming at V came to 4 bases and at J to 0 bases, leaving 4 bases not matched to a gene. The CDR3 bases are TGTGCCAGCAGCTGGATACAGGGGGCAACTAATGAAAAACTGTTTTTT. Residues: CASSWIQGATNEKLFF.

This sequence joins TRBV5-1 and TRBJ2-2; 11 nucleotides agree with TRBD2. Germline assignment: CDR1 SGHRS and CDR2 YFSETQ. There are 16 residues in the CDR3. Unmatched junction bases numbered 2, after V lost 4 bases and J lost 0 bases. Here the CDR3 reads CASSPLAGANTGELFF. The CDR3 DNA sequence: TGCGCCAGCAGCCCACTAGCGGGAGCGAACACCGGGGAGCTGTTTTTT.

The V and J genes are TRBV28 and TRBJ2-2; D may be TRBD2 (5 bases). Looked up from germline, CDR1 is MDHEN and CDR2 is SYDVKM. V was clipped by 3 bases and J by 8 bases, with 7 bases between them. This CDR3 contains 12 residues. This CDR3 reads CASSFLAGELFF. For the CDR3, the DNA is TGTGCCAGCAGTTTTTTAGCGGGGGAGCTGTTTTTT.

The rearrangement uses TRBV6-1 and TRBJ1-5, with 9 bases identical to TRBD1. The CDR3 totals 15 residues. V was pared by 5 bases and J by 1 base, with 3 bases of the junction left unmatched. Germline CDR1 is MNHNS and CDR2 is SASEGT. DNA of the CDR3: TGTGCCAGCAGTCCACAGGGGGCAAGCAATCAGCCCCAGCATTTT. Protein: CASSPQGASNQPQHF.

The CDR3 here is CASSLGSTGIYNEQFF. The CDR3 region has the DNA TGTGCCAGCAGTTTAGGTTCGACAGGGATATACAATGAGCAGTTCTTC. This chain links TRBV27 with TRBJ2-1; 7 positions match TRBD1. CDR1 and CDR2 from the germline V gene are MNHEY and SMNVEV (reference sequence). The CDR3 runs to 16 residues. The ends lost 2 bases at V and 4 bases at J; junction bases unmatched: 8.

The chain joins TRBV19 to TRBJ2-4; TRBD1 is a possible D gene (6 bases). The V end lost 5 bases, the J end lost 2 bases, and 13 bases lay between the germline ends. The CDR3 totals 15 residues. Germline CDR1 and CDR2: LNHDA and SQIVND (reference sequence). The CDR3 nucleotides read TGTGCCAGTAGTGCTTGGACAGACACCAAAAACATTCAGTACTTC. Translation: CASSAWTDTKNIQYF.

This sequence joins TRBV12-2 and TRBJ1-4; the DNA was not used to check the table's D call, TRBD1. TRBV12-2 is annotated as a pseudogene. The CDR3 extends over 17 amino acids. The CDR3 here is CASRATEWYFIDEKLFF. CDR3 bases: TGTGCAAGTCGGGCTACAGAATGGTACTTTATCGATGAAAAACTGTTTTTT.

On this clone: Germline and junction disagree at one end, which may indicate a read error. The CDR3 here is CASSPGGMNTEAFF. The CDR3 DNA sequence: TGTGCTAGCAGCCCCGGGGGTATGAACACTGAAGCTTTCTTT. V is TRBV7-7 and J is TRBJ1-1; weak D call: TRBD1 (5 bases). The CDR3 extends over 14 amino acids. Germline assignment: CDR1 SSHAT and CDR2 FNYEAQ (reference sequence).

CDR3 in amino acids: CASSFLAGAYEQYF. CDR3 nucleotide sequence: TGTGCCAGCAGTTTCCTAGCGGGGGCCTACGAGCAGTACTTC. The chain carries TRBV27 and TRBJ2-7; 10 bases are a match to TRBD2. The CDR3 is 14 amino acids. V was clipped by 3 bases and J by 2 bases; unmatched bases: 1. Germline lookup yields CDR1 MNHEY and CDR2 SMNVEV (reference sequence).

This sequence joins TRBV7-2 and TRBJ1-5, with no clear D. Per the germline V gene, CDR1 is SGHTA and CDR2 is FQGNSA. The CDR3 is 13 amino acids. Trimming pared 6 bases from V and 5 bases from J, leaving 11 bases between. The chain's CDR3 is CASSPGSHQPQHF. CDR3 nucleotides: TGTGCCAGCAGTCCAGGCAGCCATCAGCCCCAGCATTTT.

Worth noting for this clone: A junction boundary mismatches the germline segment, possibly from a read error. The CDR3 reads CASSPPGQANTGELFF. The CDR3 region has the DNA TGTGCTAGCAGCCCCCCGGGACAAGCGAACACCGGGGAGCTGTTTTTT. The gene calls are TRBV7-7 and TRBJ2-2; TRBD1 is a possible D gene (6 bases). The CDR3 length is 16 residues. Germline loops: CDR1 SSHAT, CDR2 FNYEAQ (reference sequence). Full variable domain (outside the CDR3, taken from reference TRBV7-7 and TRBJ2-2): GAGVSQSPRYKVTKRGQDVTLRCDPISSHATLYWYQQALGQGPEFLTYFNYEAQPDKSGLPSDRFSAERPEGSISTLTIQRTEQRDSAMYRCASSPPGQANTGELFFGEGSRLTVL.

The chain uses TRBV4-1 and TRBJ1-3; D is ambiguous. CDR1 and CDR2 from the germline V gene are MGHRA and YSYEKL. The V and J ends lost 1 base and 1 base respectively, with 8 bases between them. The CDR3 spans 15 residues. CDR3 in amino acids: CASSQGAGSGNTIYF. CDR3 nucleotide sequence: TGCGCCAGCAGCCAAGGGGCGGGGTCTGGAAACACCATATATTTT.

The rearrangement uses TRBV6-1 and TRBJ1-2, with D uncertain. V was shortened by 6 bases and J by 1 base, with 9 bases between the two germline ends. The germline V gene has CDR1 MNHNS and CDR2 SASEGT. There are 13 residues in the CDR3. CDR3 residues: CASRAGFNYGYTF. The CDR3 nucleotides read TGTGCCAGCAGAGCCGGGTTTAACTATGGCTACACCTTC.

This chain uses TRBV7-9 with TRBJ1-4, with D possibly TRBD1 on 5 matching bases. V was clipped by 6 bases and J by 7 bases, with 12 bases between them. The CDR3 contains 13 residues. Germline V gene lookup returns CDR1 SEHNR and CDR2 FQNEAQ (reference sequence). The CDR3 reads CASRSGLGEKLFF. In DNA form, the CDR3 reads TGTGCCAGCAGGTCAGGGTTAGGTGAAAAACTGTTTTTT.

CDR3 residues: CASSSGQHMNYEQYF. CDR3 nucleotides: TGCGCCAGCAGCTCAGGGCAGCACATGAACTACGAGCAGTACTTC. The rearrangement joins TRBV5-1 to TRBJ2-7, with D possibly being TRBD1 (5 bases). Trimming cost V 3 bases and J 3 bases, with 16 bases left between them. CDR1 SGHRS and CDR2 YFSETQ come from the germline V gene. This CDR3 contains 15 residues. Looking up the rest from reference TRBV5-1 and TRBJ2-7 gives the full variable domain: KAGVTQTPRYLIKTRGQQVTLSCSPISGHRSVSWYQQTPGQGLQFLFEYFSETQRNKGNFPGRFSGRQFSNSRSEMNVSTLELGDSALYLCASSSGQHMNYEQYFGPGTRLTVT.

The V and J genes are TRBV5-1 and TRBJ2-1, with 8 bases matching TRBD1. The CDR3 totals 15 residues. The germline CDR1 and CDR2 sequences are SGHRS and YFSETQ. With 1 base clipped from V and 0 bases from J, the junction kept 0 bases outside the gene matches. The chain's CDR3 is CASSLTGGSYNEQFF. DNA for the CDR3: TGCGCCAGCAGCTTGACAGGGGGCTCCTACAATGAGCAGTTCTTC.